This TCR beta chain was documented in a study of T cell clonality in common variable immunodeficiency. General study points: CVID patient heterogeneity limited repertoire-clinical complication correlations. TCRbeta clonality was increased in CVID versus healthy controls. CVID subjects shared fewer TCRbeta clones than healthy controls did.

This clone was seen repeatedly, ten times or more. Its cognate antigen is unknown. Read coverage stops 3 residues before the CDR3 terminus; the germline J gene supplies the remainder. Control and CVID samples contributed equal amounts of genomic DNA. TCRdb's copy holds only in-frame clones and misses some; the assay was immunoSEQ multiplex PCR. The data show fewer than 50,000 clones, with none appearing a single time. In germline, CDR1 is SGHTA, CDR2 FQGNSA. V was trimmed by 1 base and J by 5 bases, leaving 12 bases between them. The CDR3 sequence is 15 residues long. The sequenced material came from peripheral blood mononuclear cells. This TCR derives from a person aged 18-70 years in good health. The J gene is TRBJ2-1, the V gene TRBV7-2, with D perhaps matching TRBD2 (5 bases). The CDR3 bases that were read are TGTGCCAGCAGCTTAGGGGCTAGCCCTAACAATGAG. Protein sequence: CASSLGASPNNE. The full-length CDR3 reads as CASSLGASPNNEQFF.